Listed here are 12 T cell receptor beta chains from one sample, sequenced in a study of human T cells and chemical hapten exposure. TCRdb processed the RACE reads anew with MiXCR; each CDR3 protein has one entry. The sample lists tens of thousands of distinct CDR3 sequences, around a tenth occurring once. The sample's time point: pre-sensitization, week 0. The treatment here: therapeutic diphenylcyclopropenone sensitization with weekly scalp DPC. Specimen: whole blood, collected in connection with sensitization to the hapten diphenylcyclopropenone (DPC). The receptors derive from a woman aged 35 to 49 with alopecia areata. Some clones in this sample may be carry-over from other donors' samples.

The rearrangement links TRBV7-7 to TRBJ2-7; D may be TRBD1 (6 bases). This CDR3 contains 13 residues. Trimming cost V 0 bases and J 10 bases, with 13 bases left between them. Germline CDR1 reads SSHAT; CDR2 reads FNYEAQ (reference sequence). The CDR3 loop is CASSLAQGQIQYF. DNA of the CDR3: TGTGCCAGCAGCTTAGCCCAAGGACAGATACAGTACTTC. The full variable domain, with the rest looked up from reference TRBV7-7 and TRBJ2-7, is GAGVSQSPRYKVTKRGQDVTLRCDPISSHATLYWYQQALGQGPEFLTYFNYEAQPDKSGLPSDRFSAERPEGSISTLTIQRTEQRDSAMYRCASSLAQGQIQYFGPGTRLTVT.

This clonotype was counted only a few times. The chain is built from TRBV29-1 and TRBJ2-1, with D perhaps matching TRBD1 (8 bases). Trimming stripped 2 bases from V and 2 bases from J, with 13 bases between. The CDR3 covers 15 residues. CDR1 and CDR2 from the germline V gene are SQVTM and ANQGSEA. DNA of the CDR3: TGCAGCGTTGAAACAGGGGGAGGGCCCTACAATGAGCAGTTCTTC. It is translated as CSVETGGGPYNEQFF.

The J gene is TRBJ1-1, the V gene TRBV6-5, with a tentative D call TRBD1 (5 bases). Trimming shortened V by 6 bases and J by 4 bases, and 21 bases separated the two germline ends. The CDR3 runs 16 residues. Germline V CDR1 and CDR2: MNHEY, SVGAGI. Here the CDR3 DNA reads TGTGCCAGCAGCCCTGCTAAGCGGGGGTCGAGCACTGAAGCTTTCTTT. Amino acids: CASSPAKRGSSTEAFF.

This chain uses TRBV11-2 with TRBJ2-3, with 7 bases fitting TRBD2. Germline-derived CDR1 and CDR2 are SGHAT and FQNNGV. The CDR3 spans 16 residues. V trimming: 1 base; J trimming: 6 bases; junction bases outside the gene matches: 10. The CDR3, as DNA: TGTGCCAGCAGCTTAGCCCTTGGGGAGGGAGGGGATACGCAGTATTTT. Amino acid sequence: CASSLALGEGGDTQYF.

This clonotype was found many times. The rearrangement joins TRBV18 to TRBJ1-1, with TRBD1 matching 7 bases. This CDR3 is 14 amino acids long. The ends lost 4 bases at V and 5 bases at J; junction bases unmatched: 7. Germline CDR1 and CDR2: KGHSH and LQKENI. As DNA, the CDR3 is TGTGCCAGCTCACGACAGGGACAAGAAACTGAAGCTTTCTTT. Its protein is CASSRQGQETEAFF. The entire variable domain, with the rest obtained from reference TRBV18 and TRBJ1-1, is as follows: NAGVMQNPRHLVRRRGQEARLRCSPMKGHSHVYWYRQLPEEGLKFMVYLQKENIIDESGMPKERFSAEFPKEGPSILRIQQVVRGDSAAYFCASSRQGQETEAFFGQGTRLTVV.

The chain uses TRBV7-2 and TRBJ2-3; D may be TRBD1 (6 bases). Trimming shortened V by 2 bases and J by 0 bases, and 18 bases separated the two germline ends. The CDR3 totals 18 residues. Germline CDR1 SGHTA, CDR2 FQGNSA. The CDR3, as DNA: TGTGCCAGCAGCTTATCCCCAGGTCCCCAGGGGAGCACAGATACGCAGTATTTT. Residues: CASSLSPGPQGSTDTQYF.

The CDR3 DNA reads as TGTGCCAGCAGCCAGGAGTATGGGACACGGGGTGGCTACACCTTC. Residues: CASSQEYGTRGGYTF. V and J are TRBV4-2 and TRBJ1-2, with D possibly TRBD1 on 6 matching bases. The CDR3 length is 15 residues. Germline V gives CDR1 LGHNA, CDR2 YNFKEQ. V lost 3 bases, J lost 7 bases, and 18 bases lay in between.

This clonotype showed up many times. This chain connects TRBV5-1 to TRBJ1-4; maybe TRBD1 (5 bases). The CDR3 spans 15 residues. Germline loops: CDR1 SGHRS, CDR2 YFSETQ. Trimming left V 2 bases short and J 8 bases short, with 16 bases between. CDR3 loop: CASSFSGSSEEKLFF. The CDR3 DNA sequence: TGCGCCAGCAGCTTCTCAGGGAGTAGCGAGGAAAAACTGTTTTTT.

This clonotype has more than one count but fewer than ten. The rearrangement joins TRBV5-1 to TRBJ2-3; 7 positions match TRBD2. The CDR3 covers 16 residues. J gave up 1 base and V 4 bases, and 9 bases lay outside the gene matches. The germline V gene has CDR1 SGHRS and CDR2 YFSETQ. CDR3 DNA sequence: TGCGCCAGCAGCCTAAAATCTAGCGGAGGCACAGATACGCAGTATTTT. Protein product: CASSLKSSGGTDTQYF.

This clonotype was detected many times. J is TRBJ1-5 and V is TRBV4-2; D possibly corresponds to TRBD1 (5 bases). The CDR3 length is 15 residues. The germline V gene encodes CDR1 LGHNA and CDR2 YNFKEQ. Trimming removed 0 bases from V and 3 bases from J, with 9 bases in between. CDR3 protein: CASSQDGGSNQPQHF. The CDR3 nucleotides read TGTGCCAGCAGCCAAGATGGGGGGTCCAATCAGCCCCAGCATTTT.

The CDR3 DNA reads as TGTGCCAGCAGTTACTTGGGGGGACATGAAGAGACCCAGTACTTC. Amino acid sequence: CASSYLGGHEETQYF. V usage is TRBV6-6 and J usage is TRBJ2-5; D tentatively fits TRBD1 or TRBD2 (6 bases each). The germline V and J ends were trimmed by 1 base and 3 bases, with 12 bases remaining between them. Germline V CDR1 and CDR2: MNHNY, SVGAGI (reference sequence). The length of the CDR3 is 15 residues.

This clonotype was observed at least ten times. CDR3 in DNA: TGTGCCAGCTCACAGGACAGGAAGAATTCACCCCTCCACTTT. It specifies CASSQDRKNSPLHF. This rearrangement joins TRBV18 to TRBJ1-6, with 7 bases fitting TRBD1. The CDR3 runs to 14 residues. Trimming at V came to 4 bases and at J to 7 bases, leaving 4 bases not matched to a gene. CDR1 and CDR2 (germline): KGHSH, LQKENI.